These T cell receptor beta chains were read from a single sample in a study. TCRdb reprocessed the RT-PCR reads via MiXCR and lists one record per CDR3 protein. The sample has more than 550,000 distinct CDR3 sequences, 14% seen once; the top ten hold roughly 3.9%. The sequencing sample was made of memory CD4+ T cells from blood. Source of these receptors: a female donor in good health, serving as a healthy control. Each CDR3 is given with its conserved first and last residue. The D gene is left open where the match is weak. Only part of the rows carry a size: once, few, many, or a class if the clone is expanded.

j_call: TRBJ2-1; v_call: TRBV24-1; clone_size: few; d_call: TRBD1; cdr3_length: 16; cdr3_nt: TGTGCCACCAGTGGACTTAACAGGGGGCCCTGGGATGAGCAGTTCTTC; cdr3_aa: CATSGLNRGPWDEQFF
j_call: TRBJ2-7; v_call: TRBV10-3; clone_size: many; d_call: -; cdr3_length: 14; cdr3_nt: TGTGCCATCAATGAGGGACTCAGGAGCAACGAGCAGTACTTC; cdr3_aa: CAINEGLRSNEQYF
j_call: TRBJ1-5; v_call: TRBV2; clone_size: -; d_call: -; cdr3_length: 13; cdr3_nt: TGTGCCAGCAGTCCCGGAAGGCATCAGCCCCAGCATTTT; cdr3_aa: CASSPGRHQPQHF
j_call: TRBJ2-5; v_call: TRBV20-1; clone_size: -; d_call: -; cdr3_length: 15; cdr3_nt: TGCAGTGCTAAGGAGGGAGGTTCGTACCAAGAGACCCAGTACTTC; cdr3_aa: CSAKEGGSYQETQYF
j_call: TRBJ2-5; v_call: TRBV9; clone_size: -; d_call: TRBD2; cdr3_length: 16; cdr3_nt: TGTGCCAGCAACGTAGGATTAGCGGGGTTAGGCGAGACCCAGTACTTC; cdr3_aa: CASNVGLAGLGETQYF
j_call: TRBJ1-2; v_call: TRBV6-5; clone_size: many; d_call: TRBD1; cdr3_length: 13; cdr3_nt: TGTGCCAGCAGTTGGGGACAGTTCAATGGCTACACCTTC; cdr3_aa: CASSWGQFNGYTF
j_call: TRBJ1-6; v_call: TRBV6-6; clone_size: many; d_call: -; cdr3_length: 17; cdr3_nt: TGTGCCAGCAGTTTGTCGGTTCTCGCAGGGAGTGGTTCACCCCTCCACTTT; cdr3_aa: CASSLSVLAGSGSPLHF
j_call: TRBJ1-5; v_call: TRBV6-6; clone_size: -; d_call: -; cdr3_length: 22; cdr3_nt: TGTGCCAGCAGTTACGTTATCTGGCGTTCGGGACACCATCCTTATAGCAATCAGCCCCAGCATTTT; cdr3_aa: CASSYVIWRSGHHPYSNQPQHF
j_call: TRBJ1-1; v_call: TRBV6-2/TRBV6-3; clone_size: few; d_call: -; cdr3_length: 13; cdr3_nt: TGTGCCAGCGGATTACTCTACACCACTGAAGCTTTCTTT; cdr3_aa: CASGLLYTTEAFF
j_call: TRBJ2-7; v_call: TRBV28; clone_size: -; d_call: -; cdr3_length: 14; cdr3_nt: TGTGCCAGTCTGGCCGGGACGTACGCCTACGAGCAGTACTTC; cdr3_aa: CASLAGTYAYEQYF
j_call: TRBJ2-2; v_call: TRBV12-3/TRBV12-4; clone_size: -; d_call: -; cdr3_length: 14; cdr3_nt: TGTGCCAGCAGTCGGTCTAGACACACCGGGGAGCTGTTTTTT; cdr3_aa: CASSRSRHTGELFF
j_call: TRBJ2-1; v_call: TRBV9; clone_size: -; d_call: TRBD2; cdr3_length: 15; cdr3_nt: TGTGCCTGCAGCGTGGGCGGGAGTAATAACAATGAGCAGTTCTTC; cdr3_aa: CACSVGGSNNNEQFF
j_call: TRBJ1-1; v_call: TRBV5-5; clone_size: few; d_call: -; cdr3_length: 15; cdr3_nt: TGTGCCAGCAGCTTGACGGGGGTTATGAACACTGAAGCTTTCTTT; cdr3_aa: CASSLTGVMNTEAFF
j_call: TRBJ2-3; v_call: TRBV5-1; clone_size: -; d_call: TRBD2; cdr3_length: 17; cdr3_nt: TGCGCCAGCAGCTTGGGCCTGACTAGCGGGGGTGGCGATACGCAGTATTTT; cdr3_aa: CASSLGLTSGGGDTQYF
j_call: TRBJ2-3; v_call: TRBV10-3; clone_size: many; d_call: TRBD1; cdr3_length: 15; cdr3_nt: TGTGCCATCAGTGACCGACCCGGGCAGGGGGCGCTTCAGTATTTT; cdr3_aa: CAISDRPGQGALQYF
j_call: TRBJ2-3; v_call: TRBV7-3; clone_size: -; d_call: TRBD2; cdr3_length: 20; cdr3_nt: TGTGCCAGCAGCTTAACGGGTTGGCTAGCGGGAGGCCGAGGCACAGATACGCAGTATTTT; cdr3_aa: CASSLTGWLAGGRGTDTQYF
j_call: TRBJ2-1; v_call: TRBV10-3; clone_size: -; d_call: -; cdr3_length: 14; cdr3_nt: TGTGCCACGATTCACGGGACTGGCCCGAATGAGCAGTTCTTC; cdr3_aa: CATIHGTGPNEQFF
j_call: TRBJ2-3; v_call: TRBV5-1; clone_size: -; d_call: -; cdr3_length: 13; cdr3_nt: TGCGCCAGCAGCTACTTCGAGGGGAATACGCAGTATTTT; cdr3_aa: CASSYFEGNTQYF
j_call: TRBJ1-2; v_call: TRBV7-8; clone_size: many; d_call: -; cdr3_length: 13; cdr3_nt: TGTGCCAGCAGCTTCCAAGGGCATTATGGCTACACCTTC; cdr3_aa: CASSFQGHYGYTF
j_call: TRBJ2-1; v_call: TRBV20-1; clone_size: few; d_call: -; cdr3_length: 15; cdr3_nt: TGCAGTGCTAGACCCGGGGGAGGGGGGAACAATGAGCAGTTCTTC; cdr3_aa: CSARPGGGGNNEQFF
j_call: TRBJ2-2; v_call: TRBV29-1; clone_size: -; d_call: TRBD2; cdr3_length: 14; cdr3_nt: TGCAGCGTAGGGACTAGCGGCTACACCGGGGAGCTGTTTTTT; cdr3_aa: CSVGTSGYTGELFF